The 32 T cell receptor beta chains listed next were all sequenced from one sample in a study of blood T cell repertoires in COVID-19. Profiling relied on immunoSEQ multiplex PCR, and the TCRdb table lists in-frame clones only, not all of them. The profile shows over 400,000 clones, about nine tenths of them singletons. Source material: peripheral blood. These receptors were taken from a young woman with active or convalescent COVID-19.

The table lists this clone with a few counts. The rearrangement links TRBV9 to TRBJ1-4; TRBD1 matches at 7 bases. Trimming at V came to 4 bases and at J to 5 bases, leaving 8 bases not matched to a gene. The CDR3 loop spans 15 amino acids. The germline CDR1 and CDR2 sequences are SGDLS and YYNGEE. For the CDR3, the DNA is TGTGCCAGCAGCCCAGGGACAGTCCCCAATGAAAAACTGTTTTTT. This translates into CASSPGTVPNEKLFF.

V gene TRBV5-1 combines with J gene TRBJ2-2; D is possibly TRBD2 (5 bases). V lost 4 bases to trimming and J lost 4 bases, with 8 bases between them. The CDR3 consists of 13 residues. Germline lookup yields CDR1 SGHRS and CDR2 YFSETQ. CDR3 in amino acids: CASSPGSTGELFF. The CDR3 DNA reads TGCGCCAGCAGCCCGGGGTCCACCGGGGAGCTGTTTTTT.

The chain uses TRBV29-1 and TRBJ1-1, with TRBD1 matching 7 bases. The germline gives CDR1 SQVTM, CDR2 ANQGSEA. The CDR3 spans 15 residues. The V and J ends lost 3 bases and 0 bases, in that order; junction bases with no gene match: 7. The CDR3 protein is CSVDTGDFMNTEAFF. The CDR3 nucleotides read TGCAGCGTTGACACAGGGGATTTTATGAACACTGAAGCTTTCTTT.

V gene TRBV10-3 combines with J gene TRBJ2-7; no clear D gene. The CDR3 contains 15 residues. The germline V gene encodes CDR1 ENHRY and CDR2 SYGVKD. V gave up 0 bases and J gave up 0 bases, with 9 bases separating them. CDR3: CAISESTESSYEQYF. The DNA for the CDR3 is TGTGCCATCAGTGAGTCGACGGAGAGCTCCTACGAGCAGTACTTC.

The CDR3 nucleotides are TGTGCCAGCAGCTATGATACAGGGGGCCCTGAAGCTTTCTTT. This translates into CASSYDTGGPEAFF. The gene calls are TRBV5-8 and TRBJ1-1, with 9 bases that match TRBD1. This CDR3 region has 14 residues. V lost 3 bases and J lost 6; bases outside the gene matches: 6. Germline-derived CDR1 and CDR2 are SGHTS and YDEGEE.

This chain links TRBV30 with TRBJ2-7, with D perhaps matching TRBD2 (7 bases). The V end was cut by 0 bases, the J end by 1 base, with 10 bases between. This CDR3 has 14 residues. Germline V gene sequence: CDR1 GTSNPN, CDR2 SVGIG (reference sequence). The CDR3 nucleotides read TGTGCCTGGAGTGTGGGGGGGCTTTCCTACGAGCAGTACTTC. Translation: CAWSVGGLSYEQYF.

The chain recombines TRBV20-1 with TRBJ1-2; D is perhaps TRBD1 (6 bases). The V gene lost 3 bases and the J gene lost 10 bases, with 21 bases spanning the gap. The CDR3 is made up of 14 amino acids. Germline CDR1 is DFQATT and CDR2 is SNEGSKA (reference sequence). In nucleotides, the CDR3 is TGCAGTGCTAGTTGGGGTGGGCAGGGGATAATCTACACCTTC. This translates into CSASWGGQGIIYTF.

The genes are TRBV27 and TRBJ2-3, with 13 bases lining up with TRBD2. V trimming: 5 bases; J trimming: 1 base; junction bases outside the gene matches: 9. The V gene's germline CDR1 is MNHEY and CDR2 SMNVEV (reference sequence). This CDR3 has 18 amino acids. The DNA of the CDR3 is TGTGCCAGCAGTCGGACTAGCGGGAGTATCCAGGGCACAGATACGCAGTATTTT. Its protein product is CASSRTSGSIQGTDTQYF.

The CDR3 coding sequence is TGTGCCAGCTCACCATACGGGAGCTCCTACAATGAGCAGTTCTTC. The encoded protein is CASSPYGSSYNEQFF. This chain joins TRBV18 and TRBJ2-1, with D maybe TRBD2 (6 bases). Germline assignment: CDR1 KGHSH and CDR2 LQKENI. V lost 2 bases, J lost 0 bases, and 8 bases lay in between. The CDR3 is made up of 15 amino acids.

J is TRBJ1-5 and V is TRBV6-4; D remains ambiguous. Trimming pared 6 bases from V and 2 bases from J, leaving 11 bases between. CDR1 MRHNA and CDR2 SNTAGT come from the germline V gene. The CDR3 covers 14 residues. The CDR3, as DNA: TGTGCCAGCAGCTACGAGATGGGCAATCAGCCCCAGCATTTT. This encodes CASSYEMGNQPQHF.

The CDR3 region is CASSGTTNQPQHF. Here the CDR3 DNA reads TGTGCCAGCTCAGGTACCACTAATCAGCCCCAGCATTTT. This chain joins TRBV18 and TRBJ1-5; D remains unclear. The CDR3 totals 13 residues. The germline V gene encodes CDR1 KGHSH and CDR2 LQKENI. V dropped 5 bases and J dropped 4 bases, with 9 bases sitting between them.

The rearrangement joins TRBV6-5 to TRBJ2-1; D is possibly TRBD2 (6 bases). The germline V gene encodes CDR1 MNHEY and CDR2 SVGAGI. Trimming took 9 bases from V and 3 from J, leaving 18 bases between them. This CDR3 is 15 amino acids long. CDR3 amino acids: CASFPGGVGYNEQFF. CDR3 nucleotide sequence: TGTGCCAGTTTCCCCGGCGGGGTCGGCTACAATGAGCAGTTCTTC.

This clone came up a few times. CDR3 nucleotide sequence: TGTGCCAGCAGCTTATGGGGACTAGCGGGGGCCGGGGAGCTGTTTTTT. This encodes CASSLWGLAGAGELFF. The chain employs TRBV11-2 and TRBJ2-2, with 14 bases identical to TRBD2. Trimming cost V 2 bases and J 6 bases; bases outside gene matches: 2. CDR1 is SGHAT, CDR2 FQNNGV, per germline. The CDR3 runs to 16 residues.

The rearrangement joins TRBV27 to TRBJ2-4, with D possibly TRBD2 on 6 matching bases. The V gene's germline CDR1 is MNHEY and CDR2 SMNVEV (reference sequence). The ends were cut back, 2 bases at V and 0 bases at J, with 14 bases in the middle. This CDR3 spans 17 amino acids. The DNA of the CDR3 is TGTGCCAGCAGTTTAAACGGGCAGGGACTAGCCAAAAACATTCAGTACTTC. Protein: CASSLNGQGLAKNIQYF.

The sample holds a few counts of this clone. This rearrangement joins TRBV29-1 to TRBJ1-4, with 8 bases identical to TRBD1. This CDR3 is 14 amino acids long. Trimming took 6 bases from V and 8 from J; bases not matched to a gene: 11. The germline CDR1 and CDR2 sequences are SQVTM and ANQGSEA. The CDR3, as DNA: TGCAGCGTAGATTGGACAGGGAGTGACGAAAAACTGTTTTTT. Translation: CSVDWTGSDEKLFF.

The genes are TRBV27 and TRBJ2-2; unclear D gene. The CDR3 sequence is 14 residues long. Germline CDR1 and CDR2: MNHEY and SMNVEV (reference sequence). Trimming removed 4 bases from V and 6 bases from J, with 12 bases in between. In nucleotides, the CDR3 is TGTGCCAGCAGTTCTCAGTTCGAGGCCGGGGAGCTGTTTTTT. It codes for CASSSQFEAGELFF.

In its sample, this clone was seen once. This chain connects TRBV5-1 to TRBJ2-7; tentative D call: TRBD2 (5 bases). With 4 bases removed from V and 4 bases from J, the gap between germline ends came to 21 bases. There are 16 residues in the CDR3. Germline assignment: CDR1 SGHRS and CDR2 YFSETQ. CDR3: CASSPFTTDGLYEQYF. The DNA of the CDR3 is TGCGCCAGCAGCCCCTTCACGACGGACGGACTTTACGAGCAGTACTTC.

The chain couples TRBV2 to TRBJ1-5, with 7 nucleotides matching TRBD1. CDR1 is SNHLY, CDR2 FYNNEI, per germline. V shed 3 bases and J 4 bases; nucleotides not matched to a gene: 3. This CDR3 is 14 amino acids long. The CDR3 is CASSEQGQNQPQHF. For the CDR3, the DNA is TGTGCCAGCAGTGAGCAGGGACAGAATCAGCCCCAGCATTTT. Full variable domain (rest looked up from reference TRBV2 and TRBJ1-5): EPEVTQTPSHQVTQMGQEVILRCVPISNHLYFYWYRQILGQKVEFLVSFYNNEISEKSEIFDDQFSVERPDGSNFTLKIRSTKLEDSAMYFCASSEQGQNQPQHFGDGTRLSIL.

The chain is built from TRBV4-2 and TRBJ2-1; 10 bases are a match to TRBD2. CDR1 and CDR2 (germline): LGHNA, YNFKEQ. The CDR3 length is 17 residues. V shed 0 bases, J shed 4 bases, and the junction held 6 bases outside the gene matches. The DNA for the CDR3 is TGTGCCAGCAGCCAAGATAGGGCTAGCGGGGGTTACAATGAGCAGTTCTTC. Its protein product is CASSQDRASGGYNEQFF.

The CDR3 loop reads CASSRRLNPHEQYF. The CDR3 DNA is TGTGCCAGCAGTCGAAGACTTAACCCCCACGAGCAGTACTTC. The J gene is TRBJ2-7, the V gene TRBV6-5; D not certain. From germline, CDR1 is MNHEY and CDR2 SVGAGI. The length of the CDR3 is 14 residues. V lost 5 bases and J lost 5, with 16 bases in between.

The chain is built from TRBV11-3 and TRBJ2-3; possible D gene TRBD2, 6 bases. This CDR3 contains 12 residues. The V end lost 3 bases, the J end lost 10 bases, and 11 bases lay between the germline ends. Per the germline V gene, CDR1 is SGHNT and CDR2 is YENEEA. The CDR3 coding sequence is TGTGCCAGCAGCTTCGGGACTTCCCCGCAGTATTTT. It is translated as CASSFGTSPQYF.

This chain links TRBV18 with TRBJ1-1, with TRBD1 matching 7 bases. CDR1 KGHSH and CDR2 LQKENI come from the germline V gene. The CDR3 runs to 18 residues. Unmatched junction bases numbered 15, after V lost 1 base and J lost 4 bases. Here the CDR3 reads CASSPRYTGTAGGTEAFF. CDR3 nucleotides: TGTGCCAGCTCACCACGCTACACCGGGACAGCCGGTGGCACTGAAGCTTTCTTT.

The chain employs TRBV11-2 and TRBJ2-4; no clear D gene. This CDR3 is 14 amino acids long. With 2 bases removed from V and 0 bases from J, the gap between germline ends came to 5 bases. Germline CDR1 SGHAT, CDR2 FQNNGV. The CDR3 DNA follows: TGTGCCAGCAGCTTACCCTTAGCCAAAAACATTCAGTACTTC. Translating it yields CASSLPLAKNIQYF.

This clone appeared a single time. V gene TRBV5-5 combines with J gene TRBJ2-5, with D hard to call. Germline V gene data show CDR1 as SGHKS and CDR2 as YYEKEE (reference sequence). This CDR3 contains 11 residues. V lost 4 bases and J lost 3, with 4 bases in between. CDR3 sequence reads: CASSLEETQYF. The CDR3 DNA follows: TGTGCCAGCAGCCTAGAAGAGACCCAGTACTTC.

The chain employs TRBV6-4 and TRBJ2-1; TRBD2 agrees at 8 bases. The germline V gene encodes CDR1 MRHNA and CDR2 SNTAGT. Trimming removed 6 bases from V and 0 bases from J; junction bases left unmatched: 4. This CDR3 has 15 amino acids. The DNA of the CDR3 is TGTGCCAGCAGCCCGGGACTAGACTCCTACAATGAGCAGTTCTTC. As protein: CASSPGLDSYNEQFF.

The chain carries TRBV19 and TRBJ2-5; 9 bases are shared with TRBD2. V shed 5 bases and J 4 bases; nucleotides not matched to a gene: 11. Germline values: CDR1 LNHDA, CDR2 SQIVND (reference sequence). The CDR3 is 16 amino acids. This CDR3 is CASSSQTAGGGETQYF. CDR3 in DNA: TGTGCCAGTAGTTCACAGACAGCGGGAGGAGGAGAGACCCAGTACTTC.

This chain links TRBV5-1 with TRBJ2-6; 7 bases match TRBD1. The CDR3 sequence is 19 residues long. Germline CDR1 is SGHRS and CDR2 is YFSETQ. The V segment lost 0 bases and the J segment 1 base; nucleotides outside the gene matches: 10. The CDR3 region is CASSLGQGILNSGANVLTF. The CDR3 DNA reads TGCGCCAGCAGCTTGGGACAGGGTATCTTAAATTCTGGGGCCAACGTCCTGACTTTC.

The chain couples TRBV19 to TRBJ2-3; TRBD2 matches 7 bases. Trimming at V came to 3 bases and at J to 0 bases, leaving 3 bases not matched to a gene. Germline CDR1 and CDR2: LNHDA and SQIVND (reference sequence). The CDR3 length is 15 residues. CDR3 amino acids: CASSILADSTDTQYF. The CDR3 DNA sequence: TGTGCCAGTAGTATTCTAGCGGACAGCACAGATACGCAGTATTTT.

This chain's CDR3 is CASSLAVGDNQPQHF. In DNA form, the CDR3 reads TGTGCCAGCAGCTTAGCCGTCGGGGACAATCAGCCCCAGCATTTT. The chain links TRBV7-8 to TRBJ1-5; D remains ambiguous. There are 15 residues in the CDR3. The ends were cut back, 0 bases at V and 3 bases at J, with 9 bases in the middle. Germline CDR1 SGHVS, CDR2 FQNEAQ. The whole variable domain, remainder taken from reference TRBV7-8 and TRBJ1-5, is GAGVSQSPRYKVAKRGQDVALRCDPISGHVSLFWYQQALGQGPEFLTYFQNEAQLDKSGLPSDRFFAERPEGSVSTLKIQRTQQEDSAVYLCASSLAVGDNQPQHFGDGTRLSIL.

The rearrangement joins TRBV3-1 (or the pseudogene TRBV3-2) to TRBJ1-6, with D uncertain. The germline V and J ends were trimmed by 5 bases and 5 bases, with 13 bases remaining between them. Per germline, CDR1 LGHDT and CDR2 YNNKEL (reference sequence). The CDR3 length is 15 residues. The CDR3 DNA reads as TGTGCCAGCAGCAACTTGGACGGGGATAATTCACCCCTCCACTTT. Translated: CASSNLDGDNSPLHF.

This clone was found once. The chain joins TRBV20-1 to TRBJ1-6; D possibly corresponds to TRBD1 (6 bases). Trimming removed 3 bases from V and 3 bases from J, with 12 bases in between. The CDR3 consists of 15 residues. CDR1 and CDR2 from the germline V gene are DFQATT and SNEGSKA (reference sequence). The CDR3 region has the DNA TGCAGTGCTAGTCTACAGGGTCACTATAATTCACCCCTCCACTTT. Translation gives CSASLQGHYNSPLHF.

The rearrangement uses TRBV10-3 and TRBJ1-5; D possibly corresponds to TRBD1 (5 bases). Per the germline V gene, CDR1 is ENHRY and CDR2 is SYGVKD. There are 15 residues in the CDR3. The germline V and J ends were trimmed by 2 bases and 0 bases, with 8 bases remaining between them. CDR3 sequence (DNA): TGTGCCATCAGTGAGGACAGCGATAGCAATCAGCCCCAGCATTTT. Its protein product is CAISEDSDSNQPQHF.